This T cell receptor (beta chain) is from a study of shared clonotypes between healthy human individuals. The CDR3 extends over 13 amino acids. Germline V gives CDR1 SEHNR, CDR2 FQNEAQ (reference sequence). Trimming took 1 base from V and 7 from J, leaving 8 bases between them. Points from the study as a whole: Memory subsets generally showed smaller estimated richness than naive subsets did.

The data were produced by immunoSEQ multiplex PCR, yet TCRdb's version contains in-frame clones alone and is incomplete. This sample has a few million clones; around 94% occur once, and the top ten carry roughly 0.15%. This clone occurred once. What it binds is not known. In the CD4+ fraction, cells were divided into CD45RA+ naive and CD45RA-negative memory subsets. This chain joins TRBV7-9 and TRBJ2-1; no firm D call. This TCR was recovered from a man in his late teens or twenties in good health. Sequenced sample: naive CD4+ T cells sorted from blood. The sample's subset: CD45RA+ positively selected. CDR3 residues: CASSLVGINEQFF. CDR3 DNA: TGTGCCAGCAGCTTAGTGGGGATTAATGAGCAGTTCTTC.